This TCR beta chain was retrieved from a study of shared clonotypes between healthy human individuals. Overall study: Donors had three CD4 naive, three CD4 memory, two CD8 naive and one CD8 memory plate apiece.

CDR3 length: 18 amino acids. V lost 4 bases and J 10 bases, leaving 29 bases between the germline ends. In germline, CDR1 is SGHAT, CDR2 FQNNGV. Sequencing used immunoSEQ multiplex PCR; TCRdb keeps in-frame clones, though not all of them. The sample consists of about 680,000 clones, roughly 70% of them appearing once. Material: memory CD4+ T cells sorted from blood. Specified subset: CD45RA-negative fraction. The chain carries TRBV11-2 and TRBJ2-4, with D perhaps given as TRBD1 or TRBD2 (5 bases each). This TCR was recovered from a woman aged 25-40 years in good health. The CDR3 DNA is TGTGCCAGCAGCTATGGCCGGGACCCTGATCCGGCGATGGGAATTCAGTACTTC. Residues: CASSYGRDPDPAMGIQYF.